The present T cell receptor beta chain was sequenced within a study of blood T cell repertoires in COVID-19. Germline V CDR1 and CDR2: MNHEY, SVGAGI. The CDR3 is 15 amino acids. Trimming took 2 bases from V and 3 from J; bases not matched to a gene: 6. Profiled with immunoSEQ multiplex PCR; TCRdb holds only in-frame clones, not every one. The data hold roughly 500,000 clones, with approximately 85% observed a single time. Sequences were obtained from peripheral blood. This TCR was recovered from a human donor in a cohort sampled during active COVID-19. The chain is built from TRBV6-5 and TRBJ2-7, with 8 positions matching TRBD1. CDR3 in amino acids: CASSYRDRLNYEQYF. In DNA, the CDR3 is TGTGCCAGCAGTTACAGGGACAGGCTTAACTACGAGCAGTACTTC.